The entry below describes one T cell receptor beta chain. Unmatched junction bases numbered 7, after V lost 6 bases and J lost 8 bases. The CDR3 totals 14 residues. Germline lookup yields CDR1 MNHEY and CDR2 SVGEGT. This specimen comes from a study of T cell responses to AZD1222 COVID-19 vaccine. Data came from immunoSEQ multiplex PCR; TCRdb stores just in-frame clones and leaves some out. In the table there are about 15,000 clones, 88% of which are singletons. The sequence was obtained from an adult who received the AZD1222 COVID-19 vaccine. The sample consisted of peripheral blood, taken 28 days after the second AZD1222 dose. The chain has TRBV6-2 or TRBV6-3 and TRBJ1-4; 9 bases align to TRBD1. Here the CDR3 reads CASSRQGGWEKLFF. CDR3 in DNA: TGTGCCAGCAGCCGACAGGGGGGCTGGGAAAAACTGTTTTTT.